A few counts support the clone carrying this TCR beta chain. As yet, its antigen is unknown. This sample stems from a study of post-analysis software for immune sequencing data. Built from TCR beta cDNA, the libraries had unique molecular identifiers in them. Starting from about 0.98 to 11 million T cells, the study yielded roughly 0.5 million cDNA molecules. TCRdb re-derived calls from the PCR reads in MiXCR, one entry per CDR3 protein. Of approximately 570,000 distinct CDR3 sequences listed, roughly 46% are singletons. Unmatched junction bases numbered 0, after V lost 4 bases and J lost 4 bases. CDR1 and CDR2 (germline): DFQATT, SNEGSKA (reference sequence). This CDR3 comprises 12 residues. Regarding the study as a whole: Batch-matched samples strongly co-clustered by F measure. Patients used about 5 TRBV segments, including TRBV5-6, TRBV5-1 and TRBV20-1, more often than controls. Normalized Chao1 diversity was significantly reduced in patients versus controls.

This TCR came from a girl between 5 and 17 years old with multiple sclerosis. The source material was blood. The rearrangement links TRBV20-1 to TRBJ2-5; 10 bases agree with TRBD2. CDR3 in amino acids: CSATSGRETQYF. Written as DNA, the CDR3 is TGCAGTGCTACTAGCGGGAGAGAGACCCAGTACTTC.